This passage covers 8 T cell receptor beta chains from one sample sequenced in a study of blood T cells in healthy people across ages. With a J-beta primer mix and a sample-barcoded 5' primer, a second PCR ran about 7 to 11 cycles. TCRdb called the 5' RACE reads again in MiXCR, with one record for every CDR3 protein. The table lists approximately 810,000 distinct CDR3 sequences, more than 25% of them singletons. The sample was blood. All receptors come from a woman aged 80 or older in good health.

Turning to this clonotype: A read error may be the cause here, since a much bigger clone is one base away. The chain couples TRBV29-1 to TRBJ2-6; TRBD1 or TRBD2 may be the D gene (5 bases each). This CDR3 contains 13 residues. CDR1 SQVTM and CDR2 ANQGSEA come from the germline V gene. In nucleotides, the CDR3 is TGCAGCGTTGGAGGGGCTGGGGCCAACGTCCGGACTTTC. Translating gives CSVGGAGANVRTF.

With respect to this clonotype: At one end, the junction sequence differs from germline, possibly due to a read error. The rearrangement joins TRBV12-3 or TRBV12-4 to TRBJ2-5; tentatively, D is TRBD1 or TRBD2 (5 bases each). The J call may be wrong; the DNA end is better matched by TRBJ2-4. The CDR3 covers 14 residues. The CDR3 spells CTSSFHGAQNIQYF. CDR3 nucleotides: TGTACCAGCAGTTTTCACGGGGCGCAAAACATTCAGTACTTC.

On this clonotype itself: This may be a read error, as it is one base from a much larger clone. The J gene is TRBJ2-5, the V gene TRBV12-3 or TRBV12-4; no firm D call. The CDR3 runs 13 residues. CDR3 sequence reads: CACSFYRRETQYF. The CDR3 DNA is TGTGCCTGCAGTTTTTATCGTCGGGAGACCCAGTACTTC.

This clonotype was picked up one time. This could be a read error, since a much larger clone is one nucleotide away. The J gene is TRBJ2-3, the V gene TRBV7-2, with D possibly matching TRBD2 (7 bases). This CDR3 region has 15 residues. Per germline, CDR1 SGHTA and CDR2 FQGNSA. Trimming shortened V by 6 bases and J by 3 bases, and 16 bases separated the two germline ends. CDR3 nucleotide sequence: TGTACCAGCAGACAAAGGGGGGGCGGAACAGATACGCAGTATTTT. Its translation is CTSRQRGGGTDTQYF.

In its sample, this clonotype was seen many times. The chain has TRBV9 and TRBJ2-7, with a possible D match to TRBD1 (6 bases). CDR3 length equals 14 residues. Germline CDR1 is SGDLS and CDR2 is YYNGEE. V lost 0 bases and J lost 7, with 14 bases in between. CDR3 bases: TGTGCCAGCAGCGTAGCGCAGGGGACGGGAGAGCAGTACTTC. It yields the protein CASSVAQGTGEQYF.

The rearrangement links TRBV7-9 to TRBJ2-4; tentative D call: TRBD1 (6 bases). The CDR3 is 17 amino acids. Per germline, CDR1 SEHNR and CDR2 FQNEAQ (reference sequence). Trimming cost V 5 bases and J 2 bases, with 19 bases left between them. CDR3 nucleotides: TGTGCCAGCAGCCCACCCTACAGGGCCGATCCCAAAAACATTCAGTACTTC. It encodes CASSPPYRADPKNIQYF.

V and J are TRBV20-1 and TRBJ2-5, with D tentatively TRBD2 (6 bases). Germline V gene lookup returns CDR1 DFQATT and CDR2 SNEGSKA (reference sequence). This CDR3 is 14 amino acids long. Trimming removed 6 bases from V and 0 bases from J, with 14 bases in between. CDR3 sequence (DNA): TGCAGTGCACGAGATCGGGGGAACCAAGAGACCCAGTACTTC. Protein product: CSARDRGNQETQYF.

This clonotype was seen many times. V and J are TRBV7-2 and TRBJ2-7; 10 nucleotides match TRBD2. The CDR3 loop spans 14 amino acids. V was clipped by 5 bases and J by 3 bases; unmatched bases: 4. Germline V CDR1 and CDR2: SGHTA, FQGNSA. CDR3 amino acids: CASSTGLASYEQYF. The DNA of the CDR3 is TGTGCCAGCAGCACGGGACTAGCGAGCTACGAGCAGTACTTC.